These 13 T cell receptor beta chains came from one sample sequenced in a study of a mutant IDH1 vaccine in newly diagnosed glioma. The protocol was immunoSEQ multiplex PCR, while the TCRdb copy is restricted to in-frame clones and leaves out a portion. In the table there are 20,000 to 25,000 clones, under 80% of which are singletons. Antigen specificity for these receptors is unknown. The sample's time point: week 11, during vaccination. Topical imiquimod was applied with each vaccine dose, which held 300 ug of mutant IDH1 20-mer peptide. Sequencing used peripheral blood mononuclear cells (PBMCs), obtained from a glioma patient whose treatment included an IDH1 peptide vaccine. These receptors originate from a young man with glioma. Some clones in this sample may be carry-over from other donors' samples.

The rearrangement links TRBV10-3 to TRBJ2-7; TRBD1 agrees at 10 bases. The ends lost 6 bases at V and 5 bases at J; junction bases unmatched: 4. CDR1 and CDR2 from the germline V gene are ENHRY and SYGVKD. CDR3 length: 13 residues. Written as DNA, the CDR3 is TGTGCCATCAGGGGGACAGGGGCCCACGAGCAGTACTTC. Its protein is CAIRGTGAHEQYF.

The rearrangement joins TRBV27 to TRBJ1-1, with D possibly being TRBD1 (5 bases). CDR1 is MNHEY, CDR2 SMNVEV, per germline (reference sequence). Trimming took 6 bases from V and 5 from J, leaving 16 bases between them. There are 14 residues in the CDR3. The CDR3 region is CASSPGALRTEAFF. CDR3 coding DNA: TGTGCCAGCAGCCCCGGGGCCTTGAGAACTGAAGCTTTCTTT.

This rearrangement joins TRBV25-1 to TRBJ1-3; D call uncertain. V was pared by 1 base and J by 0 bases, with 4 bases between. Looked up from germline, CDR1 is MGHDK and CDR2 is SYGVNS. The CDR3 covers 14 residues. Here the CDR3 reads CASSELPSGNTIYF. DNA of the CDR3: TGTGCCAGCAGTGAATTGCCCTCTGGAAACACCATATATTTT.

This chain uses TRBV29-1 with TRBJ2-3, with TRBD2 matching over 12 bases. V lost 7 bases and J lost 2; bases outside the gene matches: 4. This CDR3 is built from 14 residues. In germline, CDR1 is SQVTM, CDR2 ANQGSEA. In nucleotides, the CDR3 is TGCAGCGCAGGACTAGCGGGATCCACAGATACGCAGTATTTT. Its translation: CSAGLAGSTDTQYF.

The V call is TRBV19, the J call TRBJ1-5; a possible D gene is TRBD1 (5 bases). The V end lost 3 bases, the J end lost 7 bases, and 19 bases lay between the germline ends. Germline V lookup: CDR1 LNHDA, CDR2 SQIVND (reference sequence). The CDR3 consists of 16 residues. Here the CDR3 reads CASSIPGAGGAQPQHF. The CDR3 DNA reads as TGTGCCAGTAGTATCCCAGGCGCGGGCGGGGCGCAGCCCCAGCATTTT.

This chain connects TRBV28 to TRBJ1-2, with 12 bases identical to TRBD1. The germline CDR1 and CDR2 sequences are MDHEN and SYDVKM. Unmatched junction bases numbered 7, after V lost 3 bases and J lost 8 bases. There are 15 residues in the CDR3. The CDR3 spells CASSLLGQGANGYTF. CDR3 DNA: TGTGCCAGCAGTTTGCTGGGACAGGGGGCGAACGGCTACACCTTC.

The CDR3, as DNA: TGCGCCAGCCGCCCCTCTAGCGGATACTCGCAGTACAATGAGCAGTTCTTC. It codes for CASRPSSGYSQYNEQFF. The V call is TRBV5-1, the J call TRBJ2-1, with 7 bases lining up with TRBD2. The germline CDR1 and CDR2 sequences are SGHRS and YFSETQ. This CDR3 is built from 17 residues. The junction had 17 bases not matched to a gene; V was cut back by 7 bases and J by 4 bases. Full variable domain (outside the CDR3, taken from reference TRBV5-1 and TRBJ2-1): KAGVTQTPRYLIKTRGQQVTLSCSPISGHRSVSWYQQTPGQGLQFLFEYFSETQRNKGNFPGRFSGRQFSNSRSEMNVSTLELGDSALYLCASRPSSGYSQYNEQFFGPGTRLTVL.

The rearrangement uses TRBV6-5 and TRBJ2-3; D unresolved. This CDR3 is 15 amino acids long. The V end lost 2 bases, the J end lost 0 bases, and 9 bases lay between the germline ends. Germline V gene lookup returns CDR1 MNHEY and CDR2 SVGAGI. The CDR3 nucleotides are TGTGCCAGCAGTTACAGGTCCCCAAGCACAGATACGCAGTATTTT. Translation: CASSYRSPSTDTQYF.

This clone has only one observation. For the CDR3, the DNA is TGCGCCAGCAGCCAATTCGGGACTAGCACCTACGAGCAGTACTTC. It codes for CASSQFGTSTYEQYF. The chain is built from TRBV4-1 and TRBJ2-7; 9 bases match TRBD2. Germline assignment: CDR1 MGHRA and CDR2 YSYEKL. Germline trimming cut 2 bases from V and 2 bases from J; bases unmatched to any gene: 4. CDR3 length: 15 amino acids.

In its sample, this clone ranks as medium-sized. The chain carries TRBV6-1 and TRBJ2-7; D call uncertain. Germline V CDR1 and CDR2: MNHNS, SASEGT. There are 14 residues in the CDR3. The ends were cut back, 1 base at V and 5 bases at J, with 12 bases in the middle. Written as DNA, the CDR3 is TGTGCCAGCAGTGAAGGGGCAGAAGCCAACGAGCAGTACTTC. Residues: CASSEGAEANEQYF.

This clone showed up just once. V usage is TRBV2 and J usage is TRBJ1-2; D may be TRBD1 (6 bases). The CDR3 contains 14 residues. V was clipped by 11 bases and J by 6 bases, with 22 bases between them. CDR1 is SNHLY, CDR2 FYNNEI, per germline. In nucleotides, the CDR3 is TGTGCCGGAGGGGGGGGCGGAATCGGCCATGGCTACACCTTC. It encodes CAGGGGGIGHGYTF.

J is TRBJ1-4 and V is TRBV4-3; D is unclear. The CDR3 consists of 16 residues. In germline, CDR1 is LGHNA, CDR2 YSLEER. V dropped 4 bases and J dropped 4 bases, with 16 bases sitting between them. The CDR3 sequence: CASSPYSRGINEKLFF. CDR3 bases: TGCGCCAGCAGCCCCTACTCACGGGGAATTAATGAAAAACTGTTTTTT.

V usage is TRBV4-1 and J usage is TRBJ1-1, with D possibly being TRBD1 (6 bases). Germline V gene data show CDR1 as MGHRA and CDR2 as YSYEKL. V was trimmed by 5 bases and J by 10 bases, leaving 14 bases between them. The CDR3 runs 12 residues. CDR3 loop: CASSEGGIGAFF. For the CDR3, the DNA is TGCGCCAGCAGCGAAGGGGGGATTGGAGCTTTCTTT.